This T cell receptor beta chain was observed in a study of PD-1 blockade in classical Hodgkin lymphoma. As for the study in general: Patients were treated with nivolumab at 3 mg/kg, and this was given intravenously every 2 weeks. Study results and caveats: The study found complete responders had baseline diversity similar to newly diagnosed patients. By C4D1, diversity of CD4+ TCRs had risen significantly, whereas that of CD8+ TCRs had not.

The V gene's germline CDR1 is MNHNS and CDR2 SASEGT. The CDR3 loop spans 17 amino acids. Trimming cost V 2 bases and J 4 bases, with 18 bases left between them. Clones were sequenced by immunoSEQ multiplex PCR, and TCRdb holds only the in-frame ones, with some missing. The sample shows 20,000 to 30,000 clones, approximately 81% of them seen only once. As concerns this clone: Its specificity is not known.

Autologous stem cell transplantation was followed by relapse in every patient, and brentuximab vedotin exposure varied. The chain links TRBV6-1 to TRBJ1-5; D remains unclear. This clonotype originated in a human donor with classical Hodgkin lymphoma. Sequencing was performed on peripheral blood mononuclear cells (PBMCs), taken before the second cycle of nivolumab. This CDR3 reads CASSETGWQRKNQPQHF. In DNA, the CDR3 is TGTGCCAGCAGTGAAACGGGATGGCAGAGAAAGAATCAGCCCCAGCATTTT.